The 22 T cell receptor beta chains below were found in one sample sequenced in a study of T cells after yellow fever vaccination. TCRdb recomputed calls from the 5' RACE reads with MiXCR, one row per CDR3 protein. In the table there are around 260,000 distinct CDR3 sequences, approximately 5.2% of which are singletons. The sequenced sample was CD4+ T cells sorted from PBMCs, obtained on the day of the yellow fever booster vaccination. These receptors were obtained from a man younger than 30 who received the YFV17D yellow fever vaccine.

This clonotype was counted at least ten times. The V and J genes are TRBV7-2 and TRBJ1-2; D might be TRBD1 (5 bases). CDR1 SGHTA and CDR2 FQGNSA come from the germline V gene. Between the trimmed V and J ends, which lost 5 bases and 6 bases, there was a span of 10 bases. The length of the CDR3 is 12 residues. In DNA, the CDR3 is TGTGCCAGCAGCCAGGGATACGATGGCTACACCTTC. Its protein is CASSQGYDGYTF. Full variable domain (missing parts from reference TRBV7-2 and TRBJ1-2): GAGVSQSPSNKVTEKGKDVELRCDPISGHTALYWYRQSLGQGLEFLIYFQGNSAPDKSGLPSDRFSAERTGGSVSTLTIQRTQQEDSAVYLCASSQGYDGYTFGSGTRLTVV.

The rearrangement uses TRBV7-2 and TRBJ2-2, with D hard to call. The CDR3 length is 13 residues. Trimming stripped 3 bases from V and 7 bases from J, with 9 bases between. CDR1 and CDR2 (germline): SGHTA, FQGNSA. CDR3 sequence (DNA): TGTGCCAGCAGCTTGAGTTGGGTCGGGGAGCTGTTTTTT. It encodes CASSLSWVGELFF.

This clonotype was seen repeatedly, ten times or more. One end of the junction varies from germline; a read error may be responsible. V is TRBV29-1 and J is TRBJ2-3, with D unclear. Germline CDR1 SQVTM, CDR2 ANQGSEA. The CDR3 covers 12 residues. The CDR3 here is CSVEPSRDTQYF. The CDR3, as DNA: TGCAGCGTTGAACCCAGCAGAGATACGCAGTATTTT.

The CDR3 here is CASSLGTGGTEQFF. The CDR3 bases are TGCGCCAGCAGCTTGGGCACAGGGGGAACTGAGCAGTTCTTC. The gene calls are TRBV5-1 and TRBJ2-1; 8 nucleotides agree with TRBD1. From germline, CDR1 is SGHRS and CDR2 YFSETQ. The CDR3 sequence is 14 residues long. The V and J ends lost 0 bases and 9 bases, in that order; junction bases with no gene match: 5.

CDR3 loop: CASSVRRAHSYNEQFF. In DNA form, the CDR3 reads TGTGCCAGCAGCGTTCGCCGGGCCCACTCCTACAATGAGCAGTTCTTC. This rearrangement joins TRBV21-1 to TRBJ2-1; the table's D call TRBD2 went unverified against the DNA. TRBV21-1 is a known pseudogene. The CDR3 length is 16 residues.

This clonotype was counted between two and nine times. This chain connects TRBV11-2 to TRBJ1-2; 10 bases line up with TRBD1. The CDR3 has 14 amino acids. Germline values: CDR1 SGHAT, CDR2 FQNNGV. V dropped 5 bases and J dropped 2; count of bases not matched to a gene: 2. The CDR3 DNA reads TGTGCCAGCAGCGCGGGACAGGGGAACTATGGCTACACCTTC. Amino acids: CASSAGQGNYGYTF.

This clonotype has more than one count but fewer than ten. The chain uses TRBV20-1 and TRBJ2-3; 10 bases match TRBD2. From germline, CDR1 is DFQATT and CDR2 SNEGSKA (reference sequence). V lost 1 base and J lost 4; bases outside the gene matches: 2. There are 14 residues in the CDR3. The CDR3 spells CSARAAGGPDTQYF. CDR3 coding DNA: TGCAGTGCTAGAGCAGCGGGGGGGCCAGATACGCAGTATTTT.

The table lists this clonotype with many counts. The chain carries TRBV20-1 and TRBJ1-1, with 8 bases lining up with TRBD1. The CDR3 consists of 16 residues. Germline assignment: CDR1 DFQATT and CDR2 SNEGSKA (reference sequence). After removal of 3 bases from V and 1 base from J, the junction contained 10 bases not matched to a gene. The CDR3 DNA reads as TGCAGTGCTAGGCGAGGTAACAGGGGGGCGAACACTGAAGCTTTCTTT. Its protein product is CSARRGNRGANTEAFF.

This clonotype was detected a few times. This rearrangement joins TRBV20-1 to TRBJ1-2; 9 bases line up with TRBD1. Looked up from germline, CDR1 is DFQATT and CDR2 is SNEGSKA (reference sequence). This CDR3 has 12 amino acids. Germline trimming cut 6 bases from V and 8 bases from J; bases unmatched to any gene: 7. CDR3 nucleotides: TGCAGTGCAAAACAGGGGGCGAGCGGCTACACCTTC. Translated, it gives CSAKQGASGYTF.

CDR3 DNA sequence: TGTGCCAGCTCACCGCCCGGGACCGGGATCACAGATACGCAGTATTTT. This sequence encodes CASSPPGTGITDTQYF. The rearrangement links TRBV18 to TRBJ2-3; D may be TRBD1 or TRBD2 (5 bases each). This CDR3 has 16 amino acids. V lost 3 bases and J lost 2, with 15 bases in between. Looked up from germline, CDR1 is KGHSH and CDR2 is LQKENI.

This chain connects TRBV11-1 to TRBJ2-7; D remains unclear. The CDR3 is 15 residues long. The germline V gene encodes CDR1 SGHAT and CDR2 FQDESV (reference sequence). With 3 bases removed from V and 3 bases from J, the gap between germline ends came to 15 bases. The CDR3 DNA follows: TGTGCCAGCAGCTTGTACCCCGGACGGAGCTACGAGCAGTACTTC. Translated: CASSLYPGRSYEQYF.

This clonotype was seen repeatedly, ten times or more. The chain uses TRBV18 and TRBJ1-1; no clear D. The CDR3 has 12 amino acids. Germline values: CDR1 KGHSH, CDR2 LQKENI. The ends were cut back, 3 bases at V and 6 bases at J, with 8 bases in the middle. The CDR3 loop is CASSPGPSEAFF. The DNA for the CDR3 is TGTGCCAGCTCACCTGGCCCTTCTGAAGCTTTCTTT.

The V and J genes are TRBV7-2 and TRBJ2-7, with 15 bases fitting TRBD2. This CDR3 has 17 amino acids. The V gene end was trimmed by 5 bases and the J gene end by 9 bases; junction bases not matched to a gene: 14. The V gene's germline CDR1 is SGHTA and CDR2 FQGNSA. The CDR3 nucleotides read TGTGCCAGCAGCCCGGGACTAGCGGGGGGAGAAAGTTTTGGGCAGTACGTC. This encodes CASSPGLAGGESFGQYV.

The rearrangement uses TRBV7-2 and TRBJ2-3, with D unclear. V was cut by 1 base and J by 2 bases, with 10 bases left in between. CDR3 length: 15 amino acids. The germline CDR1 and CDR2 sequences are SGHTA and FQGNSA. The DNA for the CDR3 is TGTGCCAGCAGCTTAGGAAGTGGGGTCACAGATACGCAGTATTTT. Its translation is CASSLGSGVTDTQYF.

There are a few counts of this clonotype. V usage is TRBV7-2 and J usage is TRBJ1-5; 11 nucleotides line up with TRBD1. V shed 3 bases and J 6 bases; nucleotides not matched to a gene: 4. The CDR3 has 15 residues. Per the germline V gene, CDR1 is SGHTA and CDR2 is FQGNSA. The CDR3 region has the DNA TGTGCCAGCAGCTTGACCGGGACAGGGGGTCAGCCCCAGCATTTT. As protein: CASSLTGTGGQPQHF. Complete variable domain (other parts from reference TRBV7-2 and TRBJ1-5): GAGVSQSPSNKVTEKGKDVELRCDPISGHTALYWYRQSLGQGLEFLIYFQGNSAPDKSGLPSDRFSAERTGGSVSTLTIQRTQQEDSAVYLCASSLTGTGGQPQHFGDGTRLSIL.

J is TRBJ2-3 and V is TRBV7-2, with 7 bases fitting TRBD2. The CDR3 runs 18 residues. V gave up 1 base and J gave up 4 bases; unmatched junction bases: 14. The germline CDR1 and CDR2 sequences are SGHTA and FQGNSA. This CDR3 reads CASSLERGRGVRADTQYF. As DNA, the CDR3 is TGTGCCAGCAGCTTAGAGAGGGGCCGGGGGGTCCGAGCAGATACGCAGTATTTT.

In its sample, this clonotype was seen a few times. The genes are TRBV12-3 or TRBV12-4 and TRBJ1-5; tentatively, D is TRBD1 (6 bases). The CDR3 is made up of 14 amino acids. Trimming cost V 9 bases and J 5 bases, with 17 bases left between them. CDR3 DNA sequence: TGTGCCAGTTGTCCGGGGGCGGAGGATCAGCCCCAGCATTTT. This translates into CASCPGAEDQPQHF.

V gene TRBV2 combines with J gene TRBJ2-7, with 10 bases matching TRBD2. Germline assignment: CDR1 SNHLY and CDR2 FYNNEI. CDR3 size: 14 residues. V lost 6 bases and J lost 2; bases outside the gene matches: 4. CDR3 sequence: CASSVGLAAYEQYV. As DNA, the CDR3 is TGTGCCAGCAGCGTCGGACTAGCGGCCTACGAGCAGTACGTC.

This clonotype was picked up a small number of times. V and J are TRBV6-2 or TRBV6-3 and TRBJ2-7; D is unclear. Germline V CDR1 and CDR2: MNHEY, SVGEGT. This CDR3 has 13 residues. Trimming cost V 6 bases and J 5 bases, with 14 bases left between them. The CDR3 sequence: CASSVTGGNEQYF. CDR3 bases: TGTGCCAGCAGCGTTACGGGTGGAAACGAGCAGTACTTC.

This clonotype was observed a few times. The chain couples TRBV30 to TRBJ2-3; tentatively, D is TRBD2 (6 bases). This CDR3 is built from 16 residues. V lost 0 bases and J lost 5, with 18 bases in between. Germline CDR1 GTSNPN, CDR2 SVGIG (reference sequence). The CDR3 reads CAWSVLGGDRGDTQYF. The CDR3 DNA is TGTGCCTGGAGTGTACTGGGGGGAGATAGAGGAGATACGCAGTATTTT.

This clonotype was seen repeatedly, ten times or more. V and J are TRBV5-1 and TRBJ1-2; TRBD1 matches at 7 bases. V lost 4 bases to trimming and J lost 4 bases; unmatched junction nucleotides: 1. Germline V lookup: CDR1 SGHRS, CDR2 YFSETQ. The CDR3 consists of 12 residues. CDR3 nucleotides: TGCGCCAGCAGCCGGGACAGCTATGGCTACACCTTC. This codes for CASSRDSYGYTF. Together with reference TRBV5-1 and TRBJ1-2, the CDR3 gives the full variable domain: KAGVTQTPRYLIKTRGQQVTLSCSPISGHRSVSWYQQTPGQGLQFLFEYFSETQRNKGNFPGRFSGRQFSNSRSEMNVSTLELGDSALYLCASSRDSYGYTFGSGTRLTVV.

This clonotype was counted ten times or more. The gene calls are TRBV6-5 and TRBJ2-3, with 11 positions matching TRBD2. The CDR3 is 14 amino acids. After removal of 4 bases from V and 6 bases from J, the junction contained 3 bases not matched to a gene. The V gene's germline CDR1 is MNHEY and CDR2 SVGAGI. The CDR3 DNA sequence: TGTGCCAGCAGTTGGTCTAGCGGGGGGGATACGCAGTATTTT. This translates into CASSWSSGGDTQYF.